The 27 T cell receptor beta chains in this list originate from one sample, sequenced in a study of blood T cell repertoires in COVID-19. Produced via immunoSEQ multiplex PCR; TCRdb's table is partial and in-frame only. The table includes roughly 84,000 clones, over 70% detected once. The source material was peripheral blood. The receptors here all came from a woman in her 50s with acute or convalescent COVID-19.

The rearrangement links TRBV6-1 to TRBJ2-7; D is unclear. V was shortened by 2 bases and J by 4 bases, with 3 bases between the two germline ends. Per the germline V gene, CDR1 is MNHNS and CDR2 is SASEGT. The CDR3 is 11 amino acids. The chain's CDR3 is CASSEYYEQYF. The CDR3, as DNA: TGTGCCAGCAGTGAATATTACGAGCAGTACTTC.

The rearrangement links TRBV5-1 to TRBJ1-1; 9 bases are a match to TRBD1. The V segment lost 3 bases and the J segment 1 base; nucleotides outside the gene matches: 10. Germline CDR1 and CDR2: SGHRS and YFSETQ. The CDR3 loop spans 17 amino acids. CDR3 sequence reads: CASSSLTTGGTNTEAFF. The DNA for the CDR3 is TGCGCCAGCAGCTCCTTGACGACAGGGGGGACGAACACTGAAGCTTTCTTT.

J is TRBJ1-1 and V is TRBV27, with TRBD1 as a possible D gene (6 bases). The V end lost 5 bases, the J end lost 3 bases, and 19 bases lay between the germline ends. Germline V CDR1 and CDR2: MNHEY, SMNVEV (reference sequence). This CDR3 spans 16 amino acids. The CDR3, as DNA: TGTGCCAGCAGTACCGGAGGGGGGGGCCGGGACACTGAAGCTTTCTTT. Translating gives CASSTGGGGRDTEAFF.

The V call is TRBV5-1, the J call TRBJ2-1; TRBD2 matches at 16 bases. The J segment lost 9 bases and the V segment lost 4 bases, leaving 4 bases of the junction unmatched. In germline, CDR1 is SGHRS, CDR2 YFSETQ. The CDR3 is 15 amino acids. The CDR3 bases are TGCGCCAGCAGCCAAGGGACTAGCGGGGGGGCTGAGCAGTTCTTC. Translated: CASSQGTSGGAEQFF.

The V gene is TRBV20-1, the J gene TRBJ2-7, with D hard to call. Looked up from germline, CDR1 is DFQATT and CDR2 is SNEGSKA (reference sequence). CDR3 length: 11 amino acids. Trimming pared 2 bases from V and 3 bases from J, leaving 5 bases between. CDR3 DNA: TGCAGTGCTAGACTTGTCTACGAGCAGTACTTC. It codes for CSARLVYEQYF.

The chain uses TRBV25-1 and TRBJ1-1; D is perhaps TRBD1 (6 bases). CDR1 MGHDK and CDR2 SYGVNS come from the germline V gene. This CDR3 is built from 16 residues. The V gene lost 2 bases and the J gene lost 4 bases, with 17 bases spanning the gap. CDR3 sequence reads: CASSEPGTSWATEAFF. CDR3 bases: TGTGCCAGCAGTGAACCCGGGACATCTTGGGCCACTGAAGCTTTCTTT.

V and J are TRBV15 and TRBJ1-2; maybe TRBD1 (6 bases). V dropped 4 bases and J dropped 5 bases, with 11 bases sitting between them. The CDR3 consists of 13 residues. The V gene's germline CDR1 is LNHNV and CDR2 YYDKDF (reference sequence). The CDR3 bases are TGTGCCACCAGCATGGCAGGGGATTATGGCTACACCTTC. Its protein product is CATSMAGDYGYTF. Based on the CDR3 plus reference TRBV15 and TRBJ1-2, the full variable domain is DAMVIQNPRYQVTQFGKPVTLSCSQTLNHNVMYWYQQKSSQAPKLLFHYYDKDFNNEADTPDNFQSRRPNTSFCFLDIRSPGLGDTAMYLCATSMAGDYGYTFGSGTRLTVV.

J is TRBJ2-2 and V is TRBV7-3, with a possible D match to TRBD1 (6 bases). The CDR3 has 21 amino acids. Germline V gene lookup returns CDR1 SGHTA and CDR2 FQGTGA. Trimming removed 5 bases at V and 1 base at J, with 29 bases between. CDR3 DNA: TGTGCCAGCAGCCCCTCCGTCGTGCGGGTTGGACAGCTCGTGAACACCGGGGAGCTGTTTTTT. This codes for CASSPSVVRVGQLVNTGELFF. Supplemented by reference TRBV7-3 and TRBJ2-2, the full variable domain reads GAGVSQTPSNKVTEKGKYVELRCDPISGHTALYWYRQSLGQGPEFLIYFQGTGAADDSGLPNDRFFAVRPEGSVSTLKIQRTERGDSAVYLCASSPSVVRVGQLVNTGELFFGEGSRLTVL.

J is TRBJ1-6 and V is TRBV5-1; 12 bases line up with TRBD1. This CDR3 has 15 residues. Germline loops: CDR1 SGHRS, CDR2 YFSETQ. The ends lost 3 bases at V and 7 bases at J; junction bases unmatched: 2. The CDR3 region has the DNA TGCGCCAGCAGCTGGGGACAGGGGGCGAATTCACCCCTCCACTTT. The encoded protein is CASSWGQGANSPLHF.

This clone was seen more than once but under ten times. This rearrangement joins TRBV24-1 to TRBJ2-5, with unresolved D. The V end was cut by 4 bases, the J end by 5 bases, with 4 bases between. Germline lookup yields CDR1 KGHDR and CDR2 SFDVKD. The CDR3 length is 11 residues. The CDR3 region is CATSDGETQYF. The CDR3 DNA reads TGTGCCACCAGTGACGGGGAGACCCAGTACTTC.

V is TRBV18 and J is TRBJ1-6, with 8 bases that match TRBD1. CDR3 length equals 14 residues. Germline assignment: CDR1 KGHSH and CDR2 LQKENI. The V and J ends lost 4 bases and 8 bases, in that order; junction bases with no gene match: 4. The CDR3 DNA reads TGTGCCAGCTCACGAATGGACAGGGATTCACCCCTCCACTTT. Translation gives CASSRMDRDSPLHF.

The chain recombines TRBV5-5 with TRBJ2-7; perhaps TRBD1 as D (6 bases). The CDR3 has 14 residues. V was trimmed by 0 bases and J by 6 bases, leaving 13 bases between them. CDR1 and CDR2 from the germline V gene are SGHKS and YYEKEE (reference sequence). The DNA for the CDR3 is TGTGCCAGCAGCTTGGGCAGGGGCCCTAGCGAGCAGTACTTC. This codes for CASSLGRGPSEQYF.

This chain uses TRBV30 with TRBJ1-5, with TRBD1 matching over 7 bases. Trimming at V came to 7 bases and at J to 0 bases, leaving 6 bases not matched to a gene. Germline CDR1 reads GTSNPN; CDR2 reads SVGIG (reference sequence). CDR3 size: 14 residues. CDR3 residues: CAFGTAYSNQPQHF. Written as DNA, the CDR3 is TGTGCCTTCGGGACAGCTTATAGCAATCAGCCCCAGCATTTT.

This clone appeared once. CDR3 in amino acids: CASSLAGAGSYGYTF. The CDR3 DNA sequence: TGTGCCAGCAGCTTGGCAGGGGCAGGAAGCTATGGCTACACCTTC. This sequence joins TRBV5-4 and TRBJ1-2; D may be TRBD1 (6 bases). V was clipped by 0 bases and J by 4 bases, with 13 bases between them. Germline-derived CDR1 and CDR2 are SGHNT and YYREEE (reference sequence). This CDR3 comprises 15 residues. The whole variable domain, remainder taken from reference TRBV5-4 and TRBJ1-2, is ETGVTQSPTHLIKTRGQQVTLRCSSQSGHNTVSWYQQALGQGPQFIFQYYREEENGRGNFPPRFSGLQFPNYSSELNVNALELDDSALYLCASSLAGAGSYGYTFGSGTRLTVV.

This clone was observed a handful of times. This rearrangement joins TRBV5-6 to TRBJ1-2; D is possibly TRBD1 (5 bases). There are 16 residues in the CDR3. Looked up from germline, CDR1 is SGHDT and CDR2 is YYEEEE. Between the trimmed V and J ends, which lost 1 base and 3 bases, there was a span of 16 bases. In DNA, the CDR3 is TGTGCCAGCAGCTTGAGAATTAGCGGCAGGGACTATGGCTACACCTTC. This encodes CASSLRISGRDYGYTF.

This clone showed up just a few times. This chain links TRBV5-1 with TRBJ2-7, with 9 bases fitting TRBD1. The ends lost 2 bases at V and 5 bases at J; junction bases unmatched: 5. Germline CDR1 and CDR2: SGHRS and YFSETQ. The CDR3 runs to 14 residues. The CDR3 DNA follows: TGCGCCAGCAGCTTTGGGACAGGGATGGACGAGCAGTACTTC. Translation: CASSFGTGMDEQYF.

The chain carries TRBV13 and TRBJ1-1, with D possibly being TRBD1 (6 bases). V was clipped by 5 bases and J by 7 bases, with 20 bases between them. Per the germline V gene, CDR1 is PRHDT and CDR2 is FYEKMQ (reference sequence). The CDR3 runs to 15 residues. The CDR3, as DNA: TGTGCCAGCAGCCCCCGGGACACTAAGAACTTTGAAGCTTTCTTT. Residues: CASSPRDTKNFEAFF.

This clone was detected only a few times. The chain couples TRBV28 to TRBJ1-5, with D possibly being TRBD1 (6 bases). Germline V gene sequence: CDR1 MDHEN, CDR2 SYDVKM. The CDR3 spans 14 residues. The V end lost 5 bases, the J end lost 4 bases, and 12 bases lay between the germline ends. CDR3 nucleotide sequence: TGTGCCAGCAGTATCCGGGACACAAATCAGCCCCAGCATTTT. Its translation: CASSIRDTNQPQHF.

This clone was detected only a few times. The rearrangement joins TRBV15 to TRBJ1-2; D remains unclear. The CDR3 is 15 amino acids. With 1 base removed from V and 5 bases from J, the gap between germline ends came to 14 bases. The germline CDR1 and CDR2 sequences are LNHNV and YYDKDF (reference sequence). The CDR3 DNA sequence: TGTGCCACCAGCAGAGCGCCCGGGGAGGAGTATGGCTACACCTTC. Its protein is CATSRAPGEEYGYTF. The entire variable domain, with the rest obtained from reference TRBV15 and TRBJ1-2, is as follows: DAMVIQNPRYQVTQFGKPVTLSCSQTLNHNVMYWYQQKSSQAPKLLFHYYDKDFNNEADTPDNFQSRRPNTSFCFLDIRSPGLGDTAMYLCATSRAPGEEYGYTFGSGTRLTVV.

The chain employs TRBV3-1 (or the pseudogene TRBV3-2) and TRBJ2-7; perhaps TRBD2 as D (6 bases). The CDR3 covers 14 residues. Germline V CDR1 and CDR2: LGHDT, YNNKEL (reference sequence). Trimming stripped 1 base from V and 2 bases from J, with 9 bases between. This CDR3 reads CASSQARGPYEQYF. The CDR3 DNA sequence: TGTGCCAGCAGCCAAGCGCGGGGCCCCTACGAGCAGTACTTC.

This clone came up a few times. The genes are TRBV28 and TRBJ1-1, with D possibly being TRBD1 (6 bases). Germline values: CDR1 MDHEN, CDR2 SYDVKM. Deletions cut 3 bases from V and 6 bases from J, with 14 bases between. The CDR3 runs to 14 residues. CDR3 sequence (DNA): TGTGCCAGCAGTTTTAGACAGGCGAAGGCTGAAGCTTTCTTT. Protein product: CASSFRQAKAEAFF.

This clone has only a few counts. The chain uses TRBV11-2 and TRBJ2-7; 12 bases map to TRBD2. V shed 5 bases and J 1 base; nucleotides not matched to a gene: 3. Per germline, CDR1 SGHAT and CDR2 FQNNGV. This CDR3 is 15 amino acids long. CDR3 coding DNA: TGTGCCAGCAGCGTCACTAGCGGGGGGTCCTACGAGCAGTACTTC. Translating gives CASSVTSGGSYEQYF.

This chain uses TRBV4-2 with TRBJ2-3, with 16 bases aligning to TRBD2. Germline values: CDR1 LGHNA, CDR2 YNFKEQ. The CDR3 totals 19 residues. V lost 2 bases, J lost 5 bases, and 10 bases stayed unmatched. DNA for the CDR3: TGTGCCAGCAGCCAACAAACCGGGACTAGCGGGGGGGCGGGAGATACGCAGTATTTT. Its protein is CASSQQTGTSGGAGDTQYF.

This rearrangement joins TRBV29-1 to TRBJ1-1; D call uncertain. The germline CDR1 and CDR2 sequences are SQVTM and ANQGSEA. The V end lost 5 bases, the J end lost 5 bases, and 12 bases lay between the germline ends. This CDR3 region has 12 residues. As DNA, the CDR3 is TGCAGCGTTCGGGAAAGTGGAACTGAAGCTTTCTTT. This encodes CSVRESGTEAFF.

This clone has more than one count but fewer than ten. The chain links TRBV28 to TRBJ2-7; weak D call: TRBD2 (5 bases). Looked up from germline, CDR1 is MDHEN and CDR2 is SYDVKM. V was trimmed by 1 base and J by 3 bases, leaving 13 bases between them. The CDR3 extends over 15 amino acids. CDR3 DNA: TGTGCCAGCAGTTTATCCGGACTTCTAAGCTACGAGCAGTACTTC. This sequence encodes CASSLSGLLSYEQYF.

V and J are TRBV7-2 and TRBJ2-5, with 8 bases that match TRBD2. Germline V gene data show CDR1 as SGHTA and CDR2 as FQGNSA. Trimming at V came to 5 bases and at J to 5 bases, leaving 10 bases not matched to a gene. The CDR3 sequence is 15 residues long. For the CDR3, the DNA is TGTGCCAGCAGCGCATCGTCGGGGGGGTGGGAGACCCAGTACTTC. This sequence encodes CASSASSGGWETQYF.

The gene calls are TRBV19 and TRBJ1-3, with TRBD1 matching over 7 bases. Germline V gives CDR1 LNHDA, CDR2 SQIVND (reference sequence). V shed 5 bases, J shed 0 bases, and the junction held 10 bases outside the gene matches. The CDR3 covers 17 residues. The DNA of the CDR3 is TGTGCCAGTAGTCCTTCCGGGACAGTAACCTCTGGAAACACCATATATTTT. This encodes CASSPSGTVTSGNTIYF.